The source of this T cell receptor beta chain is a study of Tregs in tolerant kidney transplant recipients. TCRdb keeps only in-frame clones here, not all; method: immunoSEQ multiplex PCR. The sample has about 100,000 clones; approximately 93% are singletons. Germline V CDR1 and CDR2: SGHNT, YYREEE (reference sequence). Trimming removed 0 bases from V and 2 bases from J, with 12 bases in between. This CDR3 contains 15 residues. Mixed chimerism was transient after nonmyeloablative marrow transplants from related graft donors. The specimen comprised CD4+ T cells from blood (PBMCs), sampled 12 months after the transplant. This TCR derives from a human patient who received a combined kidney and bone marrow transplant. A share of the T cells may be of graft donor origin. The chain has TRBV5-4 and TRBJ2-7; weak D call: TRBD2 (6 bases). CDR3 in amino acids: CASSLDGSLTYEQYF. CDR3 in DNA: TGTGCCAGCAGCTTGGACGGGAGCTTAACCTACGAGCAGTACTTC.